The T cell receptor (beta chain) under discussion was sequenced for a study of T cell responses to AZD1222 COVID-19 vaccine. Deletions cut 2 bases from V and 0 bases from J, with 11 bases between. This CDR3 comprises 16 residues. CDR1 LNHDA and CDR2 SQIVND come from the germline V gene (reference sequence). Study outcomes and limitations: Repertoire sampling occurred only after the peak T cell response.

TCRdb's table, derived via immunoSEQ multiplex PCR, lists solely in-frame clones and lacks some. In the table there are roughly 92,000 clones, around 91% of which are singletons. This clone was seen once. Its matching antigen is unknown. The TCR was taken from an adult in good health. This material consisted of peripheral blood, taken on day 0 of AZD1222 vaccination. The chain links TRBV19 to TRBJ1-3, with a tentative D call TRBD1 (5 bases). CDR3 sequence (DNA): TGTGCCAGTAGTATACTCCTGCAGGGCTCTGGAAACACCATATATTTT. It encodes CASSILLQGSGNTIYF.